The following is a T cell receptor (beta chain) sequence with its context. These data are taken from a study of blood T cell repertoires in COVID-19. At the level of the study: There were acute and convalescent COVID-19 samples, and they came from the United States, Italy and Spain. From T cells, B-cell-depleted T cells, or PBMCs came the material, which was cDNA or gDNA.

The table came from immunoSEQ multiplex PCR; TCRdb's copy has only in-frame clones and leaves some out. The data contain roughly 150,000 clones, approximately 80% of them singletons. The CDR3 covers 14 residues. The V gene's germline CDR1 is SGHRS and CDR2 YFSETQ. V shed 4 bases and J 11 bases; nucleotides not matched to a gene: 13. The sequenced material came from peripheral blood. The genes are TRBV5-1 and TRBJ1-1; TRBD1 matches at 8 bases. The origin of this receptor is a human donor in a cohort sampled during active COVID-19. CDR3 nucleotide sequence: TGCGCCAGCAGCACCGGACAGGGCTCGGTTGGTGCTTTCTTT. Its protein product is CASSTGQGSVGAFF.